The present T cell receptor beta chain was sequenced within a study of CD8+ T cells in alopecia areata. Overall study findings and caveats: Sequence data from scalp samples additionally include resident alphabeta T cells of normal skin.

Concerning this clone: What it binds is not known.

Following RNA extraction, reverse transcription yielded cDNA that acted as the sequencing template. Assay: immunoSEQ multiplex PCR; the TCRdb copy retains only in-frame clones and omits some. Of 150,000 to 200,000 clones listed, about 72% are singletons. This CDR3 comprises 14 residues. CDR1 and CDR2 (germline): MNHEY, SMNVEV (reference sequence). The V segment lost 4 bases and the J segment 4 bases; nucleotides outside the gene matches: 6. Alopecia areata patients provided lesional scalp punch biopsies and peripheral blood. The chain has TRBV27 and TRBJ1-1; 7 positions agree with TRBD1. The origin of this receptor is a human donor with alopecia areata. Sequences were derived from CD8+ T cells sorted from blood, sampled at week 0. The CDR3 reads CASSSRQGGTEAFF. The CDR3 DNA sequence: TGTGCCAGCAGTTCCCGACAGGGAGGCACTGAAGCTTTCTTT.